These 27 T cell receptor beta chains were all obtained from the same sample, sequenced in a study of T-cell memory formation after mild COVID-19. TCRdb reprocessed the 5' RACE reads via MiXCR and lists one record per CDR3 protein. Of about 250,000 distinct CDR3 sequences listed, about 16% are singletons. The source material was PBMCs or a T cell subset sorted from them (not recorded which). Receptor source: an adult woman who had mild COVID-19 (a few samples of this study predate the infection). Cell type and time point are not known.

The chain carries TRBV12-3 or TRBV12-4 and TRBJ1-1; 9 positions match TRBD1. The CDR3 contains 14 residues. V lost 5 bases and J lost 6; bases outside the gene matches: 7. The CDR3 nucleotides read TGTGCCAGCAGTCCGGACAGGGGTTCGTCTGAAGCTTTCTTT. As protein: CASSPDRGSSEAFF.

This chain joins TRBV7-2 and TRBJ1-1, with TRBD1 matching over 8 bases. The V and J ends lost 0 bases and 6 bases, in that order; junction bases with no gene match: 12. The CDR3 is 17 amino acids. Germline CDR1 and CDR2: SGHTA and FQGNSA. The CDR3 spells CASSLAPGGLREAEAFF. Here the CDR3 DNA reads TGTGCCAGCAGCTTAGCGCCAGGGGGCCTCCGGGAAGCTGAAGCTTTCTTT.

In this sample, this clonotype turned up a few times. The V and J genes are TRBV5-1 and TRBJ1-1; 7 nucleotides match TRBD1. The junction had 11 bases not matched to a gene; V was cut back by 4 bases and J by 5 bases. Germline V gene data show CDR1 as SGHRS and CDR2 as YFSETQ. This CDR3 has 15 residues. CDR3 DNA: TGCGCCAGCAGCCCCACAGGGGCAGGAGGAACTGAAGCTTTCTTT. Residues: CASSPTGAGGTEAFF.

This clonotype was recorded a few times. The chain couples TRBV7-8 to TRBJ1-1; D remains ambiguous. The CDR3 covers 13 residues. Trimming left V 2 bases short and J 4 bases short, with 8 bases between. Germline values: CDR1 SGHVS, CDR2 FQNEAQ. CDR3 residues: CASSLMGVTEAFF. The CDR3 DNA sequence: TGTGCCAGCAGCTTAATGGGTGTCACTGAAGCTTTCTTT. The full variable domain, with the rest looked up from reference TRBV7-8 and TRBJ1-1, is GAGVSQSPRYKVAKRGQDVALRCDPISGHVSLFWYQQALGQGPEFLTYFQNEAQLDKSGLPSDRFFAERPEGSVSTLKIQRTQQEDSAVYLCASSLMGVTEAFFGQGTRLTVV.

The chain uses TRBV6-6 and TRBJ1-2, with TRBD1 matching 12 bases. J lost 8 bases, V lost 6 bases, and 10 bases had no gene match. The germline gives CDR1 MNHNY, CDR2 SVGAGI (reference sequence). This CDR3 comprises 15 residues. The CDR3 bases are TGTGCCAGCAGCTACCCGGGACAGGGGGCGCAGGGCTACACCTTC. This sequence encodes CASSYPGQGAQGYTF.

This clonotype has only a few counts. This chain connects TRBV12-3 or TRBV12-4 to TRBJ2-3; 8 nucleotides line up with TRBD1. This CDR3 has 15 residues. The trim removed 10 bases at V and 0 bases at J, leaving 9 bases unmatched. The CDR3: CATQYRGTSTDTQYF. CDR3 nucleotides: TGTGCCACCCAGTACAGGGGGACGAGCACAGATACGCAGTATTTT.

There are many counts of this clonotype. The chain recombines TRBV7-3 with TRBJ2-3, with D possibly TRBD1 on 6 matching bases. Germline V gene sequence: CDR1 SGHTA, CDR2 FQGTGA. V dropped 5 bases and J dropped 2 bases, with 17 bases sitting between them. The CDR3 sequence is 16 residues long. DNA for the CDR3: TGTGCCAGCAGCATTCAGGGACGGACAGACACAGATACGCAGTATTTT. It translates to CASSIQGRTDTDTQYF.

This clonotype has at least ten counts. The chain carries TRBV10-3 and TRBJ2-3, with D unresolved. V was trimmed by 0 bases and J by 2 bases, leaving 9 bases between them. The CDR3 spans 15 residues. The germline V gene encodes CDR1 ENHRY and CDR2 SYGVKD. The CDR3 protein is CAISESTHITDTQYF. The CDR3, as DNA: TGTGCCATCAGTGAGTCGACACATATCACAGATACGCAGTATTTT.

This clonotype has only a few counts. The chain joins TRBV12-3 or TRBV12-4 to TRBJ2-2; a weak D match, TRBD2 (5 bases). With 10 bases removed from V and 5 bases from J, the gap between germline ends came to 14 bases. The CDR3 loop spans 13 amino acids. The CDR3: CANSGKKTGELFF. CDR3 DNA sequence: TGTGCCAACTCCGGGAAGAAGACCGGGGAGCTGTTTTTT.

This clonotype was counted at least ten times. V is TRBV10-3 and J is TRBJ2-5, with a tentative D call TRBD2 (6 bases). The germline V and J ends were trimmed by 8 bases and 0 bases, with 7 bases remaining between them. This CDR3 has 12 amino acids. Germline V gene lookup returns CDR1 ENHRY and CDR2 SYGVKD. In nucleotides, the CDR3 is TGTGCCATCTCGGGGGACCAAGAGACCCAGTACTTC. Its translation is CAISGDQETQYF.

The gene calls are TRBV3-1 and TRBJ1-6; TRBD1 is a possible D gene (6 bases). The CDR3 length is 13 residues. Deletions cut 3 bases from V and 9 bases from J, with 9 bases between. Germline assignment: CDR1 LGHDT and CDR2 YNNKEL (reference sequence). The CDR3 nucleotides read TGTGCCAGCAGCCACAGGGGAGGTTCACCCCTCCACTTT. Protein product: CASSHRGGSPLHF.

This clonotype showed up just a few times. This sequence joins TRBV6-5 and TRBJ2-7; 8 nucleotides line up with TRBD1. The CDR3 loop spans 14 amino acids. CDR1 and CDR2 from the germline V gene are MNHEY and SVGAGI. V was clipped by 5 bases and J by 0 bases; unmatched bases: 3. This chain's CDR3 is CASSPTGDSYEQYF. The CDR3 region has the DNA TGTGCCAGCAGTCCGACAGGGGACTCCTACGAGCAGTACTTC.

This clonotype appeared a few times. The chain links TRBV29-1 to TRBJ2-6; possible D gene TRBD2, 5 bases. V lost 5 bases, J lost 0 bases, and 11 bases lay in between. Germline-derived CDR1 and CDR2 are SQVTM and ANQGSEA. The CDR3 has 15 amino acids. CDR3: CSVRDYRSGANVLTF. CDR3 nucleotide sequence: TGCAGCGTTCGCGACTACCGCTCTGGGGCCAACGTCCTGACTTTC.

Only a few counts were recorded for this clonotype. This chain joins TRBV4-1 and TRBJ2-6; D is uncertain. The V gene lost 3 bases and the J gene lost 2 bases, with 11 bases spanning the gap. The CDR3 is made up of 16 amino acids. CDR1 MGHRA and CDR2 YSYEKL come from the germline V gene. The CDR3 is CASSQTRQAGANVLTF. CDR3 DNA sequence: TGCGCCAGCAGCCAGACTCGGCAAGCTGGGGCCAACGTCCTGACTTTC.

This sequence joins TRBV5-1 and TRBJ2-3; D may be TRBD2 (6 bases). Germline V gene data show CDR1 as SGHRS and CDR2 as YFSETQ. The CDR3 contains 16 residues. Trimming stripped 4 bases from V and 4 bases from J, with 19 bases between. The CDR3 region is CASSHGWTGDADTQYF. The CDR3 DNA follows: TGCGCCAGCAGCCACGGATGGACGGGGGACGCAGATACGCAGTATTTT.

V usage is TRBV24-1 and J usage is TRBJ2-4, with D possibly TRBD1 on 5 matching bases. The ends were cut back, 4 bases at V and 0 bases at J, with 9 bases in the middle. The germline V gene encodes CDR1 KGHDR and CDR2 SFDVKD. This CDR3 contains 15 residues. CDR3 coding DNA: TGTGCCACCAGTGACTCAGGACAAGCCAAAAACATTCAGTACTTC. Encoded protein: CATSDSGQAKNIQYF.

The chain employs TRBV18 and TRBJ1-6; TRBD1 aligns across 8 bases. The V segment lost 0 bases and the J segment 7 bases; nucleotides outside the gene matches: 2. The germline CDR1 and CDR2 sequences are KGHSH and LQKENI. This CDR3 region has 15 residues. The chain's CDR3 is CASSPPRTGNSPLHF. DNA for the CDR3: TGTGCCAGCTCACCACCGAGGACAGGGAATTCACCCCTCCACTTT. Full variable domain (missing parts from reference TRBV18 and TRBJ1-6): NAGVMQNPRHLVRRRGQEARLRCSPMKGHSHVYWYRQLPEEGLKFMVYLQKENIIDESGMPKERFSAEFPKEGPSILRIQQVVRGDSAAYFCASSPPRTGNSPLHFGNGTRLTVT.

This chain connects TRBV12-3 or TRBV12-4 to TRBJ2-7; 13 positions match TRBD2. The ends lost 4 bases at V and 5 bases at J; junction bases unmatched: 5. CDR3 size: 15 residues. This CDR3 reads CASSSTSGRANEQYF. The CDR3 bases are TGTGCCAGCAGTTCTACTAGCGGGAGGGCCAACGAGCAGTACTTC.

The CDR3 loop reads CASSFLYYNEQFF. CDR3 coding DNA: TGTGCCAGCAGTTTCCTATACTACAATGAGCAGTTCTTC. The chain carries TRBV27 and TRBJ2-1; D ambiguous. This CDR3 has 13 residues. The V gene's germline CDR1 is MNHEY and CDR2 SMNVEV (reference sequence). V was shortened by 3 bases and J by 3 bases, with 6 bases between the two germline ends.

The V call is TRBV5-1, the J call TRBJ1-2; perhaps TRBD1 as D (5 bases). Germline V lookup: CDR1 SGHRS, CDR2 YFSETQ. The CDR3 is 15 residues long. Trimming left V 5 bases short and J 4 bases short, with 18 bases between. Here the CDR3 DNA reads TGCGCCAGCAGTAGCCGGACAAGGGGAAGCTATGGCTACACCTTC. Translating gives CASSSRTRGSYGYTF.

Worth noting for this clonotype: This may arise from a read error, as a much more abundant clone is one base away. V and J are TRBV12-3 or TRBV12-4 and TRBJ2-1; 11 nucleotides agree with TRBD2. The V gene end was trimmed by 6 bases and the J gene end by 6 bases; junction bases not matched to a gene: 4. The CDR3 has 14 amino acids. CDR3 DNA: TGTGCCAGCAGCCGACTAGCGGGATCCAATGAGCAGTTCTTC. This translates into CASSRLAGSNEQFF.

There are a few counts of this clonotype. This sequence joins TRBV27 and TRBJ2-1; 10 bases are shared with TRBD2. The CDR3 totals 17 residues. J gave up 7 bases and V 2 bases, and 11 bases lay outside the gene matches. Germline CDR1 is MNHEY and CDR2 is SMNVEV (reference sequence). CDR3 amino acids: CASSLEPPLSGRNEQFF. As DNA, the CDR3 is TGTGCCAGCAGTTTAGAACCCCCACTTAGCGGGAGGAATGAGCAGTTCTTC.

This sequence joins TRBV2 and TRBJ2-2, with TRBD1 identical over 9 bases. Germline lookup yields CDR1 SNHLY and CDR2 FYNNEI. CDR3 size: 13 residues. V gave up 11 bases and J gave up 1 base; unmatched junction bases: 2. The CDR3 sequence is CAGGQGNTGELFF. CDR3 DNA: TGTGCCGGGGGACAGGGGAACACCGGGGAGCTGTTTTTT.

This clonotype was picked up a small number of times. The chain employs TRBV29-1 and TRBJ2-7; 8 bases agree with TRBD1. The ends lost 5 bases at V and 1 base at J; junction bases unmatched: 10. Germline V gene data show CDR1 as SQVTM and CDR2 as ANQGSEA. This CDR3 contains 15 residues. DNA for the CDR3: TGCAGCGTTTCTCGACAGGGGCGAAGTTCCTACGAGCAGTACTTC. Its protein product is CSVSRQGRSSYEQYF.

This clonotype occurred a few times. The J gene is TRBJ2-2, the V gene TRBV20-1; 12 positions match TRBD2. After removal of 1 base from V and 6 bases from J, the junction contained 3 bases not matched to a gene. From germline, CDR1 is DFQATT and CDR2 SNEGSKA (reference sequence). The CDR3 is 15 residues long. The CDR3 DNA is TGCAGTGCTAGAGCTTCTAGCGGGAGGGCCGGGGAGCTGTTTTTT. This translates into CSARASSGRAGELFF.

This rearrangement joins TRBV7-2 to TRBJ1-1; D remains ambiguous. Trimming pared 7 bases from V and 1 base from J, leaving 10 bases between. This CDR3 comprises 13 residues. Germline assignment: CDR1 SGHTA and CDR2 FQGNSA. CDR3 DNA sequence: TGTGCCAGCACGCAATCAACGAACACTGAAGCTTTCTTT. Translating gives CASTQSTNTEAFF.

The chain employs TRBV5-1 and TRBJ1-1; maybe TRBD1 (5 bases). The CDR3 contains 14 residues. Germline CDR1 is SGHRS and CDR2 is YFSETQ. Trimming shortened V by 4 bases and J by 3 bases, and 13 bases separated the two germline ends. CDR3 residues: CASSLIQGDTEAFF. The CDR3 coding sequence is TGCGCCAGCAGCCTCATCCAGGGTGACACTGAAGCTTTCTTT.